Each of the 21 T cell receptor delta chains below was sequenced from the same sample in a study of γδ T cells in repeated Plasmodium falciparum infection. TCRdb processed the multiplex PCR reads again with the CATT caller. The sample carries 45,000 to 50,000 delta-chain clones, roughly 1.6% recorded once. Bulk repertoires came from Vgamma9/Vdelta2+ or Vdelta2-negative gammadelta T cells flow-sorted from PBMC. The sequencing sample was made of gamma-delta T cells from blood. The source of these receptors is a pool of human donors (malaria-infected and uninfected, not separated).

This clone has just a few counts. It is likely a read error: a sequence one base away is far more abundant. The same CDR3 also results from other DNA sequences found in this sample. The V gene is TRDV1; the J gene was not called; the table's D call TRDD3 went unverified against the DNA. The CDR3 totals 19 residues. CDR1 is TSWWSYY, CDR2 QGS, per germline. CDR3 residues: CALGEPPGVIPQYADKLIF. CDR3 in DNA: TGTGCTCTTGGGGAGCCGCCGGGGGTTATCCCCCAGTACGCCGATAAACTCATTTTT.

This clone was counted ten times or more. The chain carries TRDV2 and TRDJ3, with 7 positions matching TRDD3. The J gene comes from matching the DNA to germline here; TCRdb lacks it. Losses at the gene ends were 1 base for V and 0 bases for J; bases not matched to a gene: 5. Per the germline V gene, CDR1 is GEAIGNYY and CDR2 is EKD. The length of the CDR3 is 18 residues. CDR3 sequence (DNA): TGTGCCTGTGACACGGTGGGGGACCCCTCCTGGGACACCCGACAGATGTTTTTC. Amino acid sequence: CACDTVGDPSWDTRQMFF.

On this clone itself: A much bigger clone sits one base away, suggesting this may be a read error. It is unclear where the CDR3 begins or ends on the DNA, so no DNA is shown, and the CDR3 is as TCRdb lists it. The chain joins TRDV1 to TRDJ1; TRDD3, the table's D call, was not compared with the DNA. The CDR3 adds up to 20 amino acids, both ends counted. Germline CDR1 and CDR2: TSWWSYY and QGS. The CDR3 sequence is CALGEQVGWGSYSYTDKLIF.

This clone was counted a few times. TCRdb's protein, taken from a much larger clone, differs from this DNA's translation at residue 16, likely owing to a read error; the protein displayed comes from the DNA. V usage is TRDV2 and J usage is TRDJ1; 13 nucleotides line up with TRDD3. The J gene is absent in TCRdb and was assigned here via DNA matching to germline. Germline values: CDR1 GEAIGNYY, CDR2 EKD. J was trimmed by 2 bases and V by 3 bases; bases with no gene match: 20. CDR3 length: 21 amino acids. The CDR3 spells CACDLLTFEKTGGYVTDKLIF. As DNA, the CDR3 is TGTGCCTGTGACCTCTTGACATTTGAAAAGACTGGGGGATACGTTACCGATAAACTCATCTTT.

Turning to this clone: TCRdb assigns this DNA the protein of a much larger clone, which departs from its translation at residue 14; this likely reflects a read error, and the protein shown comes from translating the DNA. The V gene is TRDV1; the J gene was not called; the tabulated D call, TRDD3, remains unverified against the DNA. CDR1 and CDR2 (germline): TSWWSYY, QGS. The CDR3 loop spans 15 amino acids. The CDR3 DNA is TGTGCTCTTGGGGAGCTCCCTCCTTCCTACGATAAACTCACCTTT. Protein product: CALGELPPSYDKLTF.

By frequency in the sample, this clone is medium-sized. Within the sample, other DNA sequences also encode this same CDR3. The rearrangement uses TRDV1 and TRDJ1; TRDD3 matches at 10 bases. The V gene's germline CDR1 is TSWWSYY and CDR2 QGS. The CDR3 spans 19 residues. Losses at the gene ends were 1 base for V and 0 bases for J; bases not matched to a gene: 11. CDR3 DNA: TGTGCTCTTGGGGAACGCCTTCGGGGGATACGGGGATACACCGATAAACTCATCTTT. It yields the protein CALGERLRGIRGYTDKLIF.

This clone has just a few counts. TCRdb has a much larger clone's protein, which differs at residue 5 from the translation of this DNA, likely because of a read error; what is shown is the protein translated from the DNA. This sequence joins TRDV3 and TRDJ1; 10 nucleotides line up with TRDD3. CDR3 length equals 16 residues. Unmatched junction bases numbered 14, after V lost 4 bases and J lost 3 bases. The germline V gene has CDR1 TVYSNPD and CDR2 GDNSRS (reference sequence). CDR3 region: CASHHVLGDTPDKLIF. CDR3 DNA: TGTGCCTCCCATCATGTGTTGGGGGATACTCCCGATAAACTCATCTTT.

As regards this clone: A far larger clone is just one base off, so this is likely a read error. The same CDR3 can be traced to other DNA sequences in this sample. This chain's CDR3 is CALGENGYWGNRAFWHDKLIF. As DNA, the CDR3 is TGTGCCCTTGGGGAAAACGGGTACTGGGGGAATCGGGCCTTTTGGCACGATAAACTCATCTTT. The genes are TRDV1 and TRDJ1; 9 bases are a match to TRDD3. The J gene was not available in TCRdb and was assigned here by matching the DNA to germline segments. CDR3 length equals 21 residues. Germline V lookup: CDR1 TSWWSYY, CDR2 QGS.

This clone was counted many times. This could be a read error, since a much larger clone is one nucleotide away. The same CDR3 is also encoded by other DNA sequences in this sample. V gene TRDV2 combines with J gene TRDJ1; D not resolved. CDR1 is GEAIGNYY and CDR2 is EKD in the germline V gene. The CDR3 sequence is 14 residues long. CDR3 amino acids: CACDTPFVVGVLIF. The DNA for the CDR3 is TGTGCCTGTGACACCCCTTTTGTAGTTGGCGTACTCATCTTC.

This clone ranks as medium-sized. This specimen includes other DNA sequences encoding the same CDR3. The chain has TRDV1 and TRDJ1; the match to TRDD3 covers 10 bases. The CDR3 covers 22 residues. V lost 0 bases, J lost 0 bases, and 19 bases stayed unmatched. Germline V gene data show CDR1 as TSWWSYY and CDR2 as QGS. CDR3 coding DNA: TGTGCTCTTGGGGAACTAAGCTACAACGTCTTACTGGGGGATGCTTACACCGATAAACTCATCTTT. Protein product: CALGELSYNVLLGDAYTDKLIF.

This clone was observed a handful of times. The protein TCRdb lists belongs to a much larger clone and differs from this DNA's translation at residue 9, which points to a read error; the protein shown is made from the DNA. The V gene is TRDV1, the J gene TRDJ1; 7 bases agree with TRDD3. Here the J gene came from matching the DNA to germline, since TCRdb omits it. Germline V CDR1 and CDR2: TSWWSYY, QGS. There are 17 residues in the CDR3. V was pared by 3 bases and J by 0 bases, with 10 bases of the junction left unmatched. The CDR3 reads CALGDPLGVGYTDKLIF. DNA for the CDR3: TGTGCTCTTGGGGACCCTCTGGGGGTCGGGTACACCGATAAACTCATCTTT.

This clone has just a few counts. Only one base separates this from a far larger clonotype, so it likely reflects a read error. The sample contains more than one DNA sequence encoding this CDR3. The chain uses TRAV38-2/DV8 and TRDJ1; 9 nucleotides align to TRDD3. No J segment appears in TCRdb, so it was assigned here by matching the sequence to germline. Trimming removed 0 bases from V and 3 bases from J; junction bases left unmatched: 21. Germline V gene lookup returns CDR1 TSESDYY and CDR2 QEAYKQQN. This CDR3 region has 21 residues. The CDR3 sequence: CAYRSGSPERLLGDLPDKLIF. The CDR3 bases are TGTGCTTATAGGAGCGGGAGCCCCGAGCGCTTACTGGGGGACTTACCCGATAAACTCATCTTT.

This clone counts as medium-sized. This sample also contains other DNA sequences that code for the same CDR3. The chain joins TRDV1 to TRDJ1; no reliable D call. The CDR3 length is 19 residues. Germline values: CDR1 TSWWSYY, CDR2 QGS. Trimming took off 0 bases at V and 0 bases at J, with 20 bases between the two ends. CDR3 coding DNA: TGTGCTCTTGGGGAACTGGTGACACGTACCCCGACGTACACCGATAAACTCATCTTT. Its translation: CALGELVTRTPTYTDKLIF.

As concerns this clone: This DNA's translation differs at residue 19 from TCRdb's protein, which comes from a much larger clone; a read error is likely, and the protein shown is translated from the DNA. The chain has TRDV1 and TRDJ1, with TRDD3 matching 12 bases. CDR3 length: 23 amino acids. Per the germline V gene, CDR1 is TSWWSYY and CDR2 is QGS. The CDR3 DNA follows: TGTGCTCTTGGGAGAAGGGTAGTTACCCGAAAACTGGGGGATACTCCCAGTACCGAGAAACTCATCTTT. Translation gives CALGRRVVTRKLGDTPSTEKLIF.

Regarding this clone: The protein TCRdb lists belongs to a much larger clone and differs from this DNA's translation at residue 11, which points to a read error; the protein shown is made from the DNA. The V gene is uncalled and the J gene is TRDJ1; TRDD3 is the table's D call and was not checked against the DNA. The CDR3 consists of 16 residues. Here the CDR3 DNA reads TGTGCTCTTGATACTGGGGGACACAGACACGCCGATAAACTCATCTTT. Translating it yields CALDTGGHRHADKLIF.

With regard to this clone: This likely reflects a read error, since a far larger clone is one base away. Other DNA sequences from this sample encode an identical CDR3 as well. The V gene call is TRDV2, and the J gene call is absent; the table's D call TRDD3 went unverified against the DNA. This CDR3 is 23 amino acids long. In germline, CDR1 is GEAIGNYY, CDR2 EKD. The CDR3: CACGKHFLMRGIRSRGCTDKLIF. In DNA, the CDR3 is TGTGCCTGTGGCAAACACTTCCTAATGAGGGGGATACGCTCCCGGGGTTGCACCGATAAACTCATTTTT.

Concerning this clone: The TCRdb protein comes from a much larger clone and disagrees with this DNA's translation at residue 14, likely due to a read error; the protein given here is derived from the DNA. The chain links TRDV1 to TRDJ1; possibly TRDD2 for D (6 bases). Here the J gene was assigned by germline matching of the DNA, as TCRdb has none. The CDR3 consists of 19 residues. Germline V gene sequence: CDR1 TSWWSYY, CDR2 QGS. The V gene lost 4 bases and the J gene lost 5 bases, with 29 bases spanning the gap. CDR3 nucleotides: TGTGCTCTTGGGGTCCTAAACCCCCTTTGGATCCTACTCCCGGATAAACTCATCTTT. Translated: CALGVLNPLWILLPDKLIF.

This clone came up a few times. TCRdb assigns this DNA the protein of a much larger clone, which departs from its translation at residue 11; this likely reflects a read error, and the protein shown comes from translating the DNA. The chain uses TRDV1 and TRDJ1, with D tentatively TRDD3 (5 bases). Trimming stripped 5 bases from V and 0 bases from J, with 25 bases between. This CDR3 comprises 19 residues. The germline V gene encodes CDR1 TSWWSYY and CDR2 QGS. CDR3 amino acids: CALGHTSSWVALYTDKLIF. Here the CDR3 DNA reads TGTGCTCTTGGGCATACTTCAAGCTGGGTGGCTCTGTACACCGATAAACTCATCTTT.

This clone has a count of ten or more. Compared with germline, one end of the junction differs, possibly owing to a read error. This chain joins TRDV2 and TRDJ3, with 7 bases identical to TRDD3. Because TCRdb records no J gene, it was assigned here through a match of the DNA to germline. Germline V lookup: CDR1 GEAIGNYY, CDR2 EKD. This CDR3 has 22 residues. CDR3 in DNA: TGTGCCTGTGATGACGTCCAATCCGAGGATACGAACTCATCCTGGGACACCCTACAGATGTTTTTC. Translating gives CACDDVQSEDTNSSWDTLQMFF.

There are a few counts of this clone. The mismatch at residue 14 between this DNA's translation and the TCRdb protein of a much larger clone likely reflects a read error; the protein shown is translated from the DNA. The V and J genes are TRDV1 and TRDJ1; TRDD3 matches 8 bases. In the absence of a J gene in TCRdb, the DNA was matched to germline to assign it here. The CDR3 has 25 amino acids. Germline V gene data show CDR1 as TSWWSYY and CDR2 as QGS. Germline trimming cut 3 bases from V and 0 bases from J; bases unmatched to any gene: 33. CDR3 nucleotide sequence: TGTGCTCTTGGGGATACCCACGGGAGGAACTACTGGGGGGTACCCCCATCCTTGTACACCGATAAACTCATCTTT. This codes for CALGDTHGRNYWGVPPSLYTDKLIF.

For this clone: A far larger clone is only one base removed, so a read error is likely. Other DNA sequences of this sample code for an identical CDR3. The chain carries TRDV3 and TRDJ1; TRDD2 is a possible D gene (5 bases). In the absence of a J gene in TCRdb, the DNA was matched to germline to assign it here. The CDR3 length is 21 residues. Germline values: CDR1 TVYSNPD, CDR2 GDNSRS (reference sequence). V was pared by 5 bases and J by 0 bases, with 37 bases between. CDR3 sequence reads: CAANKPPPSSTGQGYTDKLIF. In nucleotides, the CDR3 is TGTGCCGCTAACAAACCTCCCCCTTCATCTACCGGCCAGGGGTACACCGATAAACTCATCTTT.